The rows below give T cell receptor beta chains drawn from one sample of a study of T cell responses to AZD1222 COVID-19 vaccine. Repertoires were generated with immunoSEQ multiplex PCR, while TCRdb's copy carries only in-frame clones and drops some. Found here are 150,000 to 200,000 clones, roughly 94% of them singletons; the top ten hold about 0.6%. The source was peripheral blood, collected on day 0 of AZD1222 vaccination. These receptors all stem from an adult in good health. The CDR3 runs from the conserved cysteine through the conserved F or W. D genes are given only for firm matches. Not every row has a clone size; where given, it reads once, few, many or a size class.

D	V	J	size	DNA	CDR3
NA	TRBV11-2	TRBJ2-3	NA	TGTGCCAGCAGCTTAGAGGGACGGACTAGCACAGATACGCAGTATTTT	CASSLEGRTSTDTQYF
NA	TRBV29-1	TRBJ2-1	NA	TGCAGCGTTGGTCAGAAGTACAATGAGCAGTTCTTC	CSVGQKYNEQFF
NA	TRBV10-3	TRBJ2-2	NA	TGTGCCATCAGTGAGTCCGGGCTAGCGGAGCTGTTTTTT	CAISESGLAELFF
NA	TRBV25-1	TRBJ1-5	NA	TGTGCCAGCAGTCCAGGGATCGGGCCCCAGCATTTT	CASSPGIGPQHF
NA	TRBV4-1	TRBJ1-1	NA	TGCGCCAGCAGCCAAGTACCCCTACTGAACACTGAAGCTTTCTTT	CASSQVPLLNTEAFF
NA	TRBV6-6	TRBJ1-1	NA	TGTGCCAGCACCAGAGGAACTGAAGCTTTCTTT	CASTRGTEAFF
NA	TRBV28	TRBJ2-7	once	TGTGCCAGCAGCAGTACGGGAGTCAGGAGCTCCTACGAGCAGTACTTC	CASSSTGVRSSYEQYF
NA	TRBV5-1	TRBJ2-1	NA	TGCGCCAGCAGCTTGGTTGGGGTATCCTACAATGAGCAGTTCTTC	CASSLVGVSYNEQFF
NA	TRBV10-2	TRBJ2-3	NA	TGCGCCAGCAGTAGGGGACCCGACCGAGGCACAGATACGCAGTATTTT	CASSRGPDRGTDTQYF
NA	TRBV7-9	TRBJ1-1	NA	TGTGCCAGCAGCTTGTCTTGGGCGGCGAACGAAGCTTTCTTT	CASSLSWAANEAFF
NA	TRBV4-2	TRBJ1-5	NA	TGTGCCAGCAGCCAGCAATCCAATCAGCCCCAGCATTTT	CASSQQSNQPQHF
NA	TRBV2	TRBJ1-5	NA	TGTGCCAGCAGTGAAGGGGGGCAGCCCCAGCATTTT	CASSEGGQPQHF
TRBD1	TRBV28	TRBJ1-6	NA	TGTGCCAGCAAGGACAGGAGCTCCTATAATTCACCCCTCCACTTT	CASKDRSSYNSPLHF
NA	TRBV5-4	TRBJ1-1	NA	TGTGCCAGCAGCGACGGGACGCCGGCCTTGGAAGCTTTCTTT	CASSDGTPALEAFF
NA	TRBV10-3	TRBJ1-1	NA	TGTGCCACCAGCCAGGGGTCGGGCACTGAAGCTTTCTTT	CATSQGSGTEAFF
TRBD1	TRBV14	TRBJ2-1	NA	TGTGCCAGCAGCTGGACAGGTATCGATGAGCAGTTCTTC	CASSWTGIDEQFF
TRBD2	TRBV19	TRBJ2-1	NA	TGTGCCAGTAGTATAGAGGGACTAGCGGGGCCCTCCTACAATGAGCAGTTCTTC	CASSIEGLAGPSYNEQFF
NA	TRBV27	TRBJ2-3	NA	TGTGCCAGCAGCCGACTAGTAGTCGCAGATACGCAGTATTTT	CASSRLVVADTQYF
TRBD2	TRBV27	TRBJ2-5	NA	TGTGCCAGCAGTTTATCCCGGCTAGCGGGAATCAGGGAGACCCAGTACTTC	CASSLSRLAGIRETQYF
NA	TRBV18	TRBJ2-1	NA	TGTGCCAGCTCATCATCCTGGGCCGCTGACGATGAGCAGTTCTTC	CASSSSWAADDEQFF
TRBD1	TRBV5-1	TRBJ2-7	NA	TGCGCCAGCAGCTTCCCAGGGGGACCCTACGAGCAGTACTTC	CASSFPGGPYEQYF
NA	TRBV27	TRBJ2-3	NA	TGTGCCAGCAGTTCCCTCCGATGGACAGAACCTAGCACAGATACGCAGTATTTT	CASSSLRWTEPSTDTQYF
TRBD2	TRBV5-4	TRBJ2-5	NA	TGTGCCAGCAGCCCCCCGGGACTAGCGGAAGAGACCCAGTACTTC	CASSPPGLAEETQYF
NA	TRBV5-1	TRBJ2-4	NA	TGCGCCAGCAGCTTGACGGGGGTTATGGCCAAAAACATTCAGTACTTC	CASSLTGVMAKNIQYF
TRBD1	TRBV5-6	TRBJ1-2	once	TGTGCCAGCAGTTCCGGAAGCAACAGGGGTGCAGGAGGCTACACCTTC	CASSSGSNRGAGGYTF
TRBD1	TRBV6-5	TRBJ2-7	NA	TGTGCCAGCAGTTCAGGGGGTGTCGGTTACGAGCAGTACTTC	CASSSGGVGYEQYF
NA	TRBV12-5	TRBJ1-1	NA	TGTGCTAGTGGTTTGGGAAGCACTGAAGCTTTCTTT	CASGLGSTEAFF
TRBD1	TRBV28	TRBJ1-2	NA	TGTGCCAGCGGGACAGCTTATAACTATGGCTACACCTTC	CASGTAYNYGYTF
NA	TRBV3-1/TRBV3-2	TRBJ1-2	once	TGTGCCAGCAGCCAAGAAGGCACTTACTATGGCTACACCTTC	CASSQEGTYYGYTF
TRBD2	TRBV3-1/TRBV3-2	TRBJ2-5	NA	TGTGCCAGCAGCCAAGTTGTCGGGAGGACCGAAGAGACCCAGTACTTC	CASSQVVGRTEETQYF
NA	TRBV2	TRBJ2-1	NA	TGTGCCAGCAGTGTAGGCAGCATAGTCTCCTACAATGAGCAGTTCTTC	CASSVGSIVSYNEQFF
TRBD2	TRBV6-5	TRBJ2-1	NA	TGTGCCAGCAGTTACTCCCAGCGGGAGAGGAATGAGCAGTTCTTC	CASSYSQRERNEQFF
NA	TRBV2	TRBJ1-5	NA	TGTGCCAGCAGTGACAGGGGAGCTCAGCCCCAGCATTTT	CASSDRGAQPQHF
TRBD1	TRBV5-4	TRBJ1-6	NA	TGTGCCAGCAGCCCGCAGGGGGCATACTCCAATTCACCCCTCCACTTT	CASSPQGAYSNSPLHF
TRBD1	TRBV18	TRBJ1-5	NA	TGTGCCAGCTCAGAAGGACAGGGAGCGGGTCAGCCCCAGCATTTT	CASSEGQGAGQPQHF
NA	TRBV11-2	TRBJ2-2	NA	TGTGCCAGCAGCCCGAGGGCCAAGACTGGGAAGCTGTCCGGGGAGCTGTTTTTT	CASSPRAKTGKLSGELFF
TRBD1	TRBV9	TRBJ1-4	NA	TGTGCCAGCAGCGTAGAGGACAGGGTAGACGAAAAACTGTTTTTT	CASSVEDRVDEKLFF
NA	TRBV28	TRBJ2-4	NA	TGTGCCAGCCTAGCCAAAAACATTCAGTACTTC	CASLAKNIQYF
NA	TRBV27	TRBJ2-7	NA	TGTGCCAGCAGTTTCCGGGACCCAGGCTACGAGCAGTACTTC	CASSFRDPGYEQYF
NA	TRBV4-1	TRBJ1-5	once	TGCGCCAGCAGCCGTGAACTAGGGCTTAGCAATCAGCCCCAGCATTTT	CASSRELGLSNQPQHF
NA	TRBV6-1	TRBJ2-1	NA	TGTGCCAGCAGTGAAAGGAGTTTGGGGGCTAGCGGCTACAATGAGCAGTTCTTC	CASSERSLGASGYNEQFF
NA	TRBV2	TRBJ2-5	NA	TGTGCCAGCAGTGAGGCACCGTGGGGGGCCCAGTACTTC	CASSEAPWGAQYF
NA	TRBV6-5	TRBJ1-6	NA	TGTGCCAGCAGTTCTCGGGGCCCCCTCCACTTT	CASSSRGPLHF
NA	TRBV28	TRBJ2-7	NA	TGTGCCAGCAGTTTAGGTGGAGATCCTACCTACGAGCAGTACTTC	CASSLGGDPTYEQYF
NA	TRBV7-9	TRBJ1-6	NA	TGTGCCAGCAGCTTAGGGGCTGGTGGTTCACCCCTCCACTTT	CASSLGAGGSPLHF
NA	TRBV7-3	TRBJ2-7	once	TGTGCCAGCAGCCACGTACAGGGCCAACAGTACTTC	CASSHVQGQQYF
NA	TRBV28	TRBJ2-7	NA	TGTGCCAGCAGTTTGGGGAGGGAGCAGTACTTC	CASSLGREQYF